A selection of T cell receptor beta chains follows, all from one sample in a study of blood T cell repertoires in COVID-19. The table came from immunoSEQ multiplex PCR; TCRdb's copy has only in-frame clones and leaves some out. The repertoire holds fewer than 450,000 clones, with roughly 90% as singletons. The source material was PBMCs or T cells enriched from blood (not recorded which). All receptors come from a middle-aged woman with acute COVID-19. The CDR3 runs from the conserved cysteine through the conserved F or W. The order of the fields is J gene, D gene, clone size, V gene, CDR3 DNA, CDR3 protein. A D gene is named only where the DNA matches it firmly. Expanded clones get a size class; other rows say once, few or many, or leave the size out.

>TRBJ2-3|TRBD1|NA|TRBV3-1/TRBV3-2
TGTGCCAGCAGCTTCAGGGGGCGGACAGATACGCAGTATTTT
CASSFRGRTDTQYF
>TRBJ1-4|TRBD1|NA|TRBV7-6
TGTGCCAGCAGCTTAGTCTCCAGGGGGCAGCGGGTTGAAAAACTGTTTTTT
CASSLVSRGQRVEKLFF
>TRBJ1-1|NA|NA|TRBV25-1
TGTGCCAGCAGTGAATACCCTCCCAGGGACATGAACACTGAAGCTTTCTTT
CASSEYPPRDMNTEAFF
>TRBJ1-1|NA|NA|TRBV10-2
TGCGCCAGCAGTGCCAACAGCATGAACACTGAAGCTTTCTTT
CASSANSMNTEAFF
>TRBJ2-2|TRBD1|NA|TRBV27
TGTGCCAGCAGCTTACTCCCCCCGACAGGGCGGGAGCTGTTTTTT
CASSLLPPTGRELFF
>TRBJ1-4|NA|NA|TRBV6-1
TGTGCCAGCAGTGAAGGGGGGGGAAAACTGTTTTTT
CASSEGGGKLFF
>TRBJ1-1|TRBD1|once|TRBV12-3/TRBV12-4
TGTGCCAGCAGTTTCGACAGGGATGGTGAAGCTTTCTTT
CASSFDRDGEAFF
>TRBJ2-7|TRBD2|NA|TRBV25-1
TGTGCCAGCAGTGATGGGAGCGGGGGGGCAAACGAGCAGTACTTC
CASSDGSGGANEQYF
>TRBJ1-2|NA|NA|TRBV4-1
TGCGCCAGCAGCCAAAGCGGACGGTTCTATGGCTACACCTTC
CASSQSGRFYGYTF
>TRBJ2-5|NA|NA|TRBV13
TGTGCCAGCAGCCAACGAGCGTACCAAGAGACCCAGTACTTC
CASSQRAYQETQYF
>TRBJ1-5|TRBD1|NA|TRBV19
TGTGCCAGTAACCCGGGACAGGCAAGATCGCCCCAGCATTTT
CASNPGQARSPQHF
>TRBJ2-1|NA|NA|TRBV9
TGTGCCAGCAGCCACTACAATGAGCAGTTCTTC
CASSHYNEQFF
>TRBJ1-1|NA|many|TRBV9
TGTGCCAGCAGCTCACACGTGAACATGAACACTGAAGCTTTCTTT
CASSSHVNMNTEAFF
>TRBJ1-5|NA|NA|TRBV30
TGTGCCTGGAGTTCCCGGGATCTTCAGCCCCAGCATTTT
CAWSSRDLQPQHF
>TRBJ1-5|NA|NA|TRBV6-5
TGTGCCAGCAGCACATCATGGGCGCAGCCCCAGCATTTT
CASSTSWAQPQHF
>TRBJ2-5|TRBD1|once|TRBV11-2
TGTGCCAGCAGCTCTTCCAGGGGGCGACCCCAAGAGACCCAGTACTTC
CASSSSRGRPQETQYF
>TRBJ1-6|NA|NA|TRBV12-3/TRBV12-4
TGTGCCAGCAGTTTATTCCGTTCACCCCTCCACTTT
CASSLFRSPLHF
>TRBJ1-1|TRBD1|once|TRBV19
TGTGCCAGTAGGGCGGACAGGGTGGAGAACACTGAAGCTTTCTTT
CASRADRVENTEAFF
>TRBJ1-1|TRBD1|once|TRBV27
TGTGCCAGCAGTCCCGGACAGGACACAGATGAAGCTTTCTTT
CASSPGQDTDEAFF
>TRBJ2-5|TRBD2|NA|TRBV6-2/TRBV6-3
TGTGCCAGCAGTTACGGGCGGCTAGCGGGGAACCAAGAGACCCAGTACTTC
CASSYGRLAGNQETQYF
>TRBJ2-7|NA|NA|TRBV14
TGTGCCAGCAGCCAAGATCCGGTCCACCTCTCCTACGAGCAGTACTTC
CASSQDPVHLSYEQYF
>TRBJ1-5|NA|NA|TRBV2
TGTGCCAGCACGGCCGGACGGTCCGCGGGGCCCCAGCATTTT
CASTAGRSAGPQHF